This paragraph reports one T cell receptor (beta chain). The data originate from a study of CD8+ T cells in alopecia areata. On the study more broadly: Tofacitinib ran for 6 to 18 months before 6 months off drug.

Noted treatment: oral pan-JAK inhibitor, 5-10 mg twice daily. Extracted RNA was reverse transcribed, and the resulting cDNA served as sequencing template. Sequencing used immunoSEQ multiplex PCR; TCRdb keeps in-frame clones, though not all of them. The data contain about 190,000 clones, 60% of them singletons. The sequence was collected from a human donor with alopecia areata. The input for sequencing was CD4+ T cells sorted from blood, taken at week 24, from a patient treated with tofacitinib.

CDR3 nucleotide sequence: TGCGCCAGCAGCCAAGATAGGAACAGATTTACGAATTTATCTGGAAACACCATATATTTT. Amino acids: CASSQDRNRFTNLSGNTIYF. The V call is TRBV4-3, the J call TRBJ1-3; D is unresolved. Germline CDR1 and CDR2: LGHNA and YSLEER. The CDR3 contains 20 residues. V lost 0 bases and J lost 1, with 22 bases in between.